Below are 15 T cell receptor beta chains sequenced from a single sample in a study of neurological immune-mediated disorders. MiXCR, run by TCRdb on the 5' RACE reads, gives a single entry per CDR3 protein. This sample has about 52,000 distinct CDR3 sequences, with around 3.5% found just once. The specimen sequenced was PBMCs. These receptors were obtained from a man aged 60 to 75 with multiple sclerosis.

This clonotype appeared many times. V gene TRBV6-1 combines with J gene TRBJ2-3; 9 nucleotides align to TRBD2. After removal of 1 base from V and 4 bases from J, the junction contained 3 bases not matched to a gene. In germline, CDR1 is MNHNS, CDR2 SASEGT. The CDR3 spans 15 residues. CDR3 DNA: TGTGCCAGCAGTGAAGATAGCGGGAGCGCAGATACGCAGTATTTT. It translates to CASSEDSGSADTQYF.

At least ten counts were recorded for this clonotype. J is TRBJ2-1 and V is TRBV5-1, with a possible D match to TRBD1 (6 bases). The length of the CDR3 is 13 residues. Trimming took 5 bases from V and 5 from J, leaving 11 bases between them. Per the germline V gene, CDR1 is SGHRS and CDR2 is YFSETQ. The chain's CDR3 is CASSLQGDNEQFF. CDR3 nucleotides: TGCGCCAGCAGTCTACAGGGCGACAATGAGCAGTTCTTC.

In this sample, this clonotype turned up many times. The chain uses TRBV7-8 and TRBJ2-7; 9 bases map to TRBD1. Germline V CDR1 and CDR2: SGHVS, FQNEAQ. The CDR3 consists of 15 residues. The V and J ends lost 5 bases and 4 bases, in that order; junction bases with no gene match: 9. The CDR3 DNA sequence: TGTGCCAGCAGCCCCGGGACAGGGATAGGGTACGAGCAGTACTTC. This translates into CASSPGTGIGYEQYF.

The J gene is TRBJ2-7, the V gene TRBV20-1, with D possibly matching TRBD1 (5 bases). Trimming took 5 bases from V and 2 from J, leaving 19 bases between them. Germline V lookup: CDR1 DFQATT, CDR2 SNEGSKA (reference sequence). This CDR3 comprises 15 residues. CDR3 loop: CSAPDPGIGTYEQYF. The CDR3 nucleotides read TGCAGTGCTCCCGACCCAGGGATAGGAACCTACGAGCAGTACTTC.

This clonotype came up many times. The rearrangement links TRBV20-1 to TRBJ2-5; the D gene is possibly TRBD2 (6 bases). The CDR3 is 14 residues long. Germline V lookup: CDR1 DFQATT, CDR2 SNEGSKA (reference sequence). V was cut by 5 bases and J by 2 bases, with 15 bases left in between. CDR3 sequence reads: CSAPRGGYQETQYF. The CDR3, as DNA: TGCAGTGCTCCGCGTGGGGGGTATCAAGAGACCCAGTACTTC.

This clonotype was observed many times. J is TRBJ2-7 and V is TRBV5-1; perhaps TRBD1 as D (5 bases). Germline V gene sequence: CDR1 SGHRS, CDR2 YFSETQ. V was pared by 0 bases and J by 2 bases, with 9 bases between. The CDR3 runs to 14 residues. CDR3 amino acids: CASSLESTAYEQYF. The CDR3 DNA follows: TGCGCCAGCAGCTTGGAGTCGACAGCCTACGAGCAGTACTTC. The full variable domain, completed using reference TRBV5-1 and TRBJ2-7, is KAGVTQTPRYLIKTRGQQVTLSCSPISGHRSVSWYQQTPGQGLQFLFEYFSETQRNKGNFPGRFSGRQFSNSRSEMNVSTLELGDSALYLCASSLESTAYEQYFGPGTRLTVT.

At least ten counts were recorded for this clonotype. The chain carries TRBV10-1 and TRBJ2-3; D tentatively reads TRBD1 or TRBD2 (6 bases each). The CDR3 extends over 15 amino acids. V was pared by 3 bases and J by 2 bases, with 12 bases between. The germline gives CDR1 WNHNN, CDR2 SYGVQD (reference sequence). CDR3 sequence reads: CASSDNPGATDTQYF. The CDR3 DNA sequence: TGCGCCAGCAGTGACAACCCGGGGGCCACAGATACGCAGTATTTT.

This clonotype was seen repeatedly, ten times or more. This rearrangement joins TRBV7-8 to TRBJ1-6; D is uncertain. Trimming stripped 6 bases from V and 8 bases from J, with 17 bases between. This CDR3 region has 15 residues. Germline V gives CDR1 SGHVS, CDR2 FQNEAQ. This CDR3 reads CASSLEEVQYSPLHF. In DNA, the CDR3 is TGTGCCAGCAGTCTCGAGGAAGTTCAGTATTCACCCCTCCACTTT.

This clonotype was counted ten times or more. The rearrangement uses TRBV3-1 and TRBJ2-1, with 9 positions matching TRBD1. The CDR3 runs to 15 residues. The V gene end was trimmed by 8 bases and the J gene end by 4 bases; junction bases not matched to a gene: 9. Germline V gene lookup returns CDR1 LGHDT and CDR2 YNNKEL (reference sequence). The CDR3 DNA reads as TGTGCCAGCCAGTCCGGGACAGGGCGATACAATGAGCAGTTCTTC. Its protein is CASQSGTGRYNEQFF.

Points on this clonotype: A single base separates this from a much larger clone, so it may be a read error. The chain employs TRBV18 and TRBJ2-2, with TRBD1 identical over 8 bases. Germline loops: CDR1 KGHSH, CDR2 LQKENI. The trim removed 4 bases at V and 7 bases at J, leaving 2 bases unmatched. CDR3 length: 13 residues. CDR3 protein: CASSRTGNGELFF. The CDR3 region has the DNA TGTGCCAGCTCACGGACAGGGAACGGGGAGCTGTTTTTT.

For this clonotype: A clone one base away is much larger, so this may be a read error. The rearrangement uses TRBV5-1 and TRBJ2-3; TRBD2 matches 8 bases. Germline assignment: CDR1 SGHRS and CDR2 YFSETQ. The CDR3 is 12 amino acids. In nucleotides, the CDR3 is TGCGTCAGCGGGGGACCCACAGATACGCAGTATTTT. This translates into CVSGGPTDTQYF.

This clonotype was picked up many times. The chain has TRBV2 and TRBJ1-2; TRBD1 might be the D (5 bases). The CDR3 is made up of 13 amino acids. Germline CDR1 reads SNHLY; CDR2 reads FYNNEI. The V gene lost 4 bases and the J gene lost 5 bases, with 11 bases spanning the gap. CDR3 region: CASSAERGYGYTF. The CDR3 coding sequence is TGTGCCAGCAGTGCGGAAAGGGGTTATGGCTACACCTTC. Complete variable domain (other parts from reference TRBV2 and TRBJ1-2): EPEVTQTPSHQVTQMGQEVILRCVPISNHLYFYWYRQILGQKVEFLVSFYNNEISEKSEIFDDQFSVERPDGSNFTLKIRSTKLEDSAMYFCASSAERGYGYTFGSGTRLTVV.

This clonotype has at least ten counts. J is TRBJ2-7 and V is TRBV27; D unresolved. The germline V gene encodes CDR1 MNHEY and CDR2 SMNVEV (reference sequence). The ends were cut back, 3 bases at V and 2 bases at J, with 8 bases in the middle. This CDR3 region has 13 residues. The CDR3 spells CASSFHEAYEQYF. The CDR3 DNA reads TGTGCCAGCAGTTTTCATGAAGCCTACGAGCAGTACTTC.

Only a few counts were recorded for this clonotype. This clone may be a read error of a much larger clone one base away. The chain uses TRBV6-5 and TRBJ2-3; D is uncertain. The CDR3 loop spans 12 amino acids. Per germline, CDR1 MNHEY and CDR2 SVGAGI. This CDR3 is CDSSYGSDTQYF. CDR3 sequence (DNA): TGTGACAGCAGTTACGGATCAGATACGCAGTATTTT.

The chain joins TRBV10-2 to TRBJ1-1; D gene ambiguous. Trimming removed 2 bases from V and 8 bases from J, with 12 bases in between. Germline CDR1 and CDR2: WSHSY and SAAADI. CDR3 length: 13 amino acids. CDR3 bases: TGCGCCAGCAGTGAGCTGAGCCCCCCCGAAGCTTTCTTT. Its translation: CASSELSPPEAFF.